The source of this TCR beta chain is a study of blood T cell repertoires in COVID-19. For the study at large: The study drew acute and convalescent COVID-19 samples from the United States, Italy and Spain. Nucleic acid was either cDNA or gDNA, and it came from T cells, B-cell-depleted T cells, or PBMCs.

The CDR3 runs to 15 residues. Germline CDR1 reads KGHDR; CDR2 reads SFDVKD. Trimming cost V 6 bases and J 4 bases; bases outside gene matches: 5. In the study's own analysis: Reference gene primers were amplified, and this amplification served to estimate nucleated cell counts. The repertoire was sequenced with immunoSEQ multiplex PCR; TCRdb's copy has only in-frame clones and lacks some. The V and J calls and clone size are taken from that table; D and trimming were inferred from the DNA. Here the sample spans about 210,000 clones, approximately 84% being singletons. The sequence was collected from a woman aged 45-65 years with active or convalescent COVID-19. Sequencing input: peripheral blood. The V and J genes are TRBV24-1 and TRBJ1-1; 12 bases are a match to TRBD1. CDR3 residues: CATSPSGQGATEAFF. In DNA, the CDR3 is TGTGCCACCAGTCCTTCGGGACAGGGGGCCACTGAAGCTTTCTTT.